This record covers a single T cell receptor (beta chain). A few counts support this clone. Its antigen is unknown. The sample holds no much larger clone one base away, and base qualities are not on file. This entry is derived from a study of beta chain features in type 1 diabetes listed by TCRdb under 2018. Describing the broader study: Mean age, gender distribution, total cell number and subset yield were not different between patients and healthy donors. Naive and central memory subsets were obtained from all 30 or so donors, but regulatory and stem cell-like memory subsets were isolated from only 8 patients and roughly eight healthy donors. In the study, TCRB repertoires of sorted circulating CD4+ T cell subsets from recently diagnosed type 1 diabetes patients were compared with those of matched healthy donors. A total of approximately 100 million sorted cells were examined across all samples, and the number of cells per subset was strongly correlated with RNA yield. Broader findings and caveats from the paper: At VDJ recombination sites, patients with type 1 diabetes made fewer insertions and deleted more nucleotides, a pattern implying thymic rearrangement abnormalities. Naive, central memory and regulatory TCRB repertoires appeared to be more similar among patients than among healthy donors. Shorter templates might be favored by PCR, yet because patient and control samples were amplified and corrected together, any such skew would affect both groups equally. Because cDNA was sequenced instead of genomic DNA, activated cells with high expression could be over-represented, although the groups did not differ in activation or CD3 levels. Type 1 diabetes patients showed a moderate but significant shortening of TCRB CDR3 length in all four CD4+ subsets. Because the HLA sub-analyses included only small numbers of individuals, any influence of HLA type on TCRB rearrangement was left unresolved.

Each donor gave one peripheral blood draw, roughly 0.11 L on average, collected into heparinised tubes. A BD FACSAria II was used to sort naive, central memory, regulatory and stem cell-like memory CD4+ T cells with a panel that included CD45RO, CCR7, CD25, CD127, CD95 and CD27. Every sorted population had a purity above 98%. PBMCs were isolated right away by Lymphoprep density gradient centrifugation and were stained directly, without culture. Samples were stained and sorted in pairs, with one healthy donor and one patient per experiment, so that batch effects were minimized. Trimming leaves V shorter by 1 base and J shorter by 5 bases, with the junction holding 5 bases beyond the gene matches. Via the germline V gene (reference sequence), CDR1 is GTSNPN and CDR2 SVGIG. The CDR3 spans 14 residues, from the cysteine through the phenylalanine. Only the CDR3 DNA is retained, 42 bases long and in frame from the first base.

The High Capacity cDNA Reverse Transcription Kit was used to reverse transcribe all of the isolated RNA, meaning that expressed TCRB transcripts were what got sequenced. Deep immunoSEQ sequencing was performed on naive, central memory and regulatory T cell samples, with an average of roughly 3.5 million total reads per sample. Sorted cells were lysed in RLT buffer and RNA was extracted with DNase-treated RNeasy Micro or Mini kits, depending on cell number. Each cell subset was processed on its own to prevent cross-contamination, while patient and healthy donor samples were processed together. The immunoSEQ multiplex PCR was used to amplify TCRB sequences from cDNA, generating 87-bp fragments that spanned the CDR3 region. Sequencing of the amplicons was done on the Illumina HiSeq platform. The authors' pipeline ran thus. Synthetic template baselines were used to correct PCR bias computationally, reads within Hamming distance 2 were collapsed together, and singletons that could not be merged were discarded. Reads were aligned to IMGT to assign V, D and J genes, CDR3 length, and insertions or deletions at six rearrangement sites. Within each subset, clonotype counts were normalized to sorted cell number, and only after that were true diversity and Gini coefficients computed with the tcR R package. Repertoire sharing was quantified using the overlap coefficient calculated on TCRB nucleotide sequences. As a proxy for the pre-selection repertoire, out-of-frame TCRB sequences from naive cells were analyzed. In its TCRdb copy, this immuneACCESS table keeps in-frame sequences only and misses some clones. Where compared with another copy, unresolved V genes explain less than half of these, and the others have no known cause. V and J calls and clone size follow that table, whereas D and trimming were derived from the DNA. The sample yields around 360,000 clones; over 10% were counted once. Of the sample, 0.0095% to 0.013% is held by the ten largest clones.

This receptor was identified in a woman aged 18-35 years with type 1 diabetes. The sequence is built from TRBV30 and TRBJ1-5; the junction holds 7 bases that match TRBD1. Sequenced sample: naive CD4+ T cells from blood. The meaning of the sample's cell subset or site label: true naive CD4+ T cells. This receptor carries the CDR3 CAWSGGGGYQPQHF. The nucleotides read TGTGCCTGGAGTGGAGGGGGCGGGTATCAGCCCCAGCATTTT.